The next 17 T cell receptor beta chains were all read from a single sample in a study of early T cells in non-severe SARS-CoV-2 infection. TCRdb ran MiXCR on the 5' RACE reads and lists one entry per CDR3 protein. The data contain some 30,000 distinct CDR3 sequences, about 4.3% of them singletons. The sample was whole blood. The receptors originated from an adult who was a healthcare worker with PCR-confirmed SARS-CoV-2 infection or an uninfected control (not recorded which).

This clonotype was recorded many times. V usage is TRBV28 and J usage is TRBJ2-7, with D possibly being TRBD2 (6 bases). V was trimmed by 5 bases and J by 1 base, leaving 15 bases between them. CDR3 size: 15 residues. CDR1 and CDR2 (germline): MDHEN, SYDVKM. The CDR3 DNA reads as TGTGCCAGCAGTGGGTCCACGGCGGGATCCTACGAGCAGTACTTC. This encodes CASSGSTAGSYEQYF.

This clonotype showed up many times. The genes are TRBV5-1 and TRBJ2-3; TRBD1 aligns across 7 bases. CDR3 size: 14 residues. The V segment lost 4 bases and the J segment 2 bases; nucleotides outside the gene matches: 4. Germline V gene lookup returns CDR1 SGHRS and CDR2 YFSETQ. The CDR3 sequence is CASSPGQFTDTQYF. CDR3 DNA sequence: TGCGCCAGCAGCCCGGGACAGTTCACAGATACGCAGTATTTT.

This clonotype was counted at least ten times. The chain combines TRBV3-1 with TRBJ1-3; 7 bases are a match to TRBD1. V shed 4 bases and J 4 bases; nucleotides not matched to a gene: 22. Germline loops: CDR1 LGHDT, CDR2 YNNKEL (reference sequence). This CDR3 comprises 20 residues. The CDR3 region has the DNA TGTGCCAGCAGCCGAACACGCATGAATTTCAACAGGGGTGCGGGAAACACCATATATTTT. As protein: CASSRTRMNFNRGAGNTIYF.

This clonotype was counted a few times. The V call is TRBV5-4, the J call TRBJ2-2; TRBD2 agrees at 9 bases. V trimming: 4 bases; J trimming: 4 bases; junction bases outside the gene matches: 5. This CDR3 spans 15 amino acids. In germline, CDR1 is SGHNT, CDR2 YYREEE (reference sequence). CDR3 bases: TGTGCCAGCAGCCCAGCGGGGGGCGGCACCGGGGAGCTGTTTTTT. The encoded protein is CASSPAGGGTGELFF.

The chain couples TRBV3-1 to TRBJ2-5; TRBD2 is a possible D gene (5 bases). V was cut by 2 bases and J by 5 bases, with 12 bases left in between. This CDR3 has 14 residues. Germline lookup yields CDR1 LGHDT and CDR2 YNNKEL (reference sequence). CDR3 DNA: TGTGCCAGCAGCCAACGGGGTAGCGATGAGACCCAGTACTTC. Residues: CASSQRGSDETQYF.

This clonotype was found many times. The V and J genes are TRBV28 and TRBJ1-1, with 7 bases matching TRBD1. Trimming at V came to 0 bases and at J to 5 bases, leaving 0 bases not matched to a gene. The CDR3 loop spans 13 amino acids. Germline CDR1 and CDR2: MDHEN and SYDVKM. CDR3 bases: TGTGCCAGCAGTTTATGGACAGGGACTGAAGCTTTCTTT. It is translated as CASSLWTGTEAFF. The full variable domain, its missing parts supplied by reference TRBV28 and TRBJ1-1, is DVKVTQSSRYLVKRTGEKVFLECVQDMDHENMFWYRQDPGLGLRLIYFSYDVKMKEKGDIPEGYSVSREKKERFSLILESASTNQTSMYLCASSLWTGTEAFFGQGTRLTVV.

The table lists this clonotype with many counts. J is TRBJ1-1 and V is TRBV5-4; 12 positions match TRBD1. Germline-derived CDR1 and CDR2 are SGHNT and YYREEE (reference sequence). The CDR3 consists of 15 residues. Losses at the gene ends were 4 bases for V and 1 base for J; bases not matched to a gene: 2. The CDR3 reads CASSKGQGANTEAFF. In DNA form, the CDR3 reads TGTGCCAGCAGCAAGGGACAGGGGGCGAACACTGAAGCTTTCTTT.

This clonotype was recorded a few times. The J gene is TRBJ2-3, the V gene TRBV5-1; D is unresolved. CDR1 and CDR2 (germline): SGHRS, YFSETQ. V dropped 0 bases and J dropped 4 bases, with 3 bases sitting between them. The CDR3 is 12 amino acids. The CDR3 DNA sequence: TGCGCCAGCAGCTTGGTCGCAGATACGCAGTATTTT. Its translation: CASSLVADTQYF. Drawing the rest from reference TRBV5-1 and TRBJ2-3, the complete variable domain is KAGVTQTPRYLIKTRGQQVTLSCSPISGHRSVSWYQQTPGQGLQFLFEYFSETQRNKGNFPGRFSGRQFSNSRSEMNVSTLELGDSALYLCASSLVADTQYFGPGTRLTVL.

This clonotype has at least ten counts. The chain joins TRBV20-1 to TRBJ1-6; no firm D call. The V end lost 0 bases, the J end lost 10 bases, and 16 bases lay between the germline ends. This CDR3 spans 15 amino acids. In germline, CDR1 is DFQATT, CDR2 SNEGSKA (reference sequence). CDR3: CSAREGGSLGSPLHF. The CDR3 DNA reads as TGCAGTGCTAGAGAGGGAGGATCCCTCGGGTCACCCCTCCACTTT.

The CDR3: CSARDPTDITGYGYTF. The DNA for the CDR3 is TGCAGTGCTAGAGATCCGACCGATATTACGGGGTATGGCTACACCTTC. The chain recombines TRBV20-1 with TRBJ1-2; D is ambiguous. The CDR3 length is 16 residues. Germline V gene sequence: CDR1 DFQATT, CDR2 SNEGSKA (reference sequence). V lost 0 bases and J 5 bases, leaving 19 bases between the germline ends.

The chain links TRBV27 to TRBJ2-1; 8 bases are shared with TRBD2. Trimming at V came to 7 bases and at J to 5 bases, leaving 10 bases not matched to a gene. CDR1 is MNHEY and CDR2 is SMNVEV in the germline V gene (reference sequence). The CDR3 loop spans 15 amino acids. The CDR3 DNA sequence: TGTGCCAGCACTCTCTTCGGGGGGGCCCACAATGAGCAGTTCTTC. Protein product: CASTLFGGAHNEQFF.

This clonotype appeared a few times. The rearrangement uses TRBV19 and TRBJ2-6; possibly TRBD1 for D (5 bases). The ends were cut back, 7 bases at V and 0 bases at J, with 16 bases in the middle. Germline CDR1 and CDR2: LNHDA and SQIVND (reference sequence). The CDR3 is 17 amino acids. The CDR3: CASTSQASYSGANVLTF. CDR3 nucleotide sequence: TGTGCCAGTACTTCACAGGCCTCTTACTCTGGGGCCAACGTCCTGACTTTC. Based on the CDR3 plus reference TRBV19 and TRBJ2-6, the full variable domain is DGGITQSPKYLFRKEGQNVTLSCEQNLNHDAMYWYRQDPGQGLRLIYYSQIVNDFQKGDIAEGYSVSREKKESFPLTVTSAQKNPTAFYLCASTSQASYSGANVLTFGAGSRLTVL.

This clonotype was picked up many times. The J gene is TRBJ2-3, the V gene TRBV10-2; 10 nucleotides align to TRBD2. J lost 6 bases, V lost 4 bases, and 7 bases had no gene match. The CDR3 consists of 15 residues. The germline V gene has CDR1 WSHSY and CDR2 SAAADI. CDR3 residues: CASSVVAGGVDTQYF. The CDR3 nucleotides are TGCGCCAGCAGTGTGGTAGCGGGGGGAGTCGATACGCAGTATTTT.

Here the CDR3 DNA reads TGTGCCAGCAGCCAAGATCTGTTGAGGGCCTACGAGCAGTACTTC. Its protein is CASSQDLLRAYEQYF. The chain uses TRBV3-1 and TRBJ2-7, with D maybe TRBD2 (5 bases). There are 15 residues in the CDR3. Germline V lookup: CDR1 LGHDT, CDR2 YNNKEL (reference sequence). V lost 0 bases, J lost 2 bases, and 11 bases lay in between.

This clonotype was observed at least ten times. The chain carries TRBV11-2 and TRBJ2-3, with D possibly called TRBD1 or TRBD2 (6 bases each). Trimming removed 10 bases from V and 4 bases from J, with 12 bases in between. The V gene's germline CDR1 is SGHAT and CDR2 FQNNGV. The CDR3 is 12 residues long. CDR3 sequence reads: CATGEVADTQYF. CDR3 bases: TGTGCCACAGGGGAGGTGGCAGATACGCAGTATTTT. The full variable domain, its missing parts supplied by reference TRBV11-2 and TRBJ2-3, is EAGVAQSPRYKIIEKRQSVAFWCNPISGHATLYWYQQILGQGPKLLIQFQNNGVVDDSQLPKDRFSAERLKGVDSTLKIQPAKLEDSAVYLCATGEVADTQYFGPGTRLTVL.

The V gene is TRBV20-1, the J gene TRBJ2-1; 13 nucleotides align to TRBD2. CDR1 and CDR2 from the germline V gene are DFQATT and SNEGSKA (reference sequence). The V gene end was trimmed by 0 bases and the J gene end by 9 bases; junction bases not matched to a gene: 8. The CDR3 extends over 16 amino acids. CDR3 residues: CSARDPGLAGVFEQFF. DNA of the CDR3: TGCAGTGCTAGAGATCCCGGACTAGCGGGGGTTTTTGAGCAGTTCTTC.

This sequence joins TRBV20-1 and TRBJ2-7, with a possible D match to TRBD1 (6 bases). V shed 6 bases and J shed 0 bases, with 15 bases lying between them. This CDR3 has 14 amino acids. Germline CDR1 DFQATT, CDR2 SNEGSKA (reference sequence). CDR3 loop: CSATRDTNSYEQYF. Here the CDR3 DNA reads TGCAGTGCAACCCGGGACACGAACTCCTACGAGCAGTACTTC.